The following is a T cell receptor (beta chain) sequence with its context. This specimen comes from a study of cytomegalovirus exposure and HLA in healthy donors. Researchers ran the PCR with 60 Vbeta and 13 Jbeta primers. Method: immunoSEQ multiplex PCR; TCRdb's copy keeps in-frame clones and lacks some. This table holds over 200,000 clones, about 84% found once. This CDR3 spans 14 amino acids. Germline V gives CDR1 MNHNS, CDR2 SASEGT. With V trimmed by 2 bases and J by 11 bases, 8 bases remained unmatched. The chain carries TRBV6-1 and TRBJ2-2; 7 nucleotides agree with TRBD2. Source material: PBMCs. The TCR sequence derives from a human donor in good health. The CDR3 DNA reads as TGTGCCAGCAGTGAAAGGCGGGGGACCCCTGAGCTGTTTTTT. Protein sequence: CASSERRGTPELFF.